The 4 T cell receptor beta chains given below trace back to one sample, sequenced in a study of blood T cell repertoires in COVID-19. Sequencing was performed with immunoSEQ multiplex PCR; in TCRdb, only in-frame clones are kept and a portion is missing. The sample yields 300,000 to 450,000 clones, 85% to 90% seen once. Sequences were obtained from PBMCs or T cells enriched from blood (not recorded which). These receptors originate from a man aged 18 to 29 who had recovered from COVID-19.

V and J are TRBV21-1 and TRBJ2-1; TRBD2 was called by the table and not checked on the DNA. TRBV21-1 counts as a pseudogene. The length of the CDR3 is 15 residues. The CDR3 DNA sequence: TGTGCCAGCTCGAAGGGGCGGGAAAAAGGGAATGAGCAGTTCTTC. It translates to CASSKGREKGNEQFF.

The CDR3: CASVSVLSGSEKLFF. Here the CDR3 DNA reads TGTGCCAGCGTCTCGGTATTGTCGGGGAGTGAAAAACTGTTTTTT. The rearrangement joins TRBV28 to TRBJ1-4, with unresolved D. The V end lost 8 bases, the J end lost 7 bases, and 20 bases lay between the germline ends. The germline V gene encodes CDR1 MDHEN and CDR2 SYDVKM. CDR3 length: 15 residues.

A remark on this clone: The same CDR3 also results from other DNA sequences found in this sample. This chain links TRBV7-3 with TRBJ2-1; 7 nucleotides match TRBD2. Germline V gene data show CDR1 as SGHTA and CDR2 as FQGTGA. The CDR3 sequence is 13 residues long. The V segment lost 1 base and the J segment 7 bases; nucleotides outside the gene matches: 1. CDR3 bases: TGTGCCAGCAGCTTAAGCGGGGGTAATGAGCAGTTCTTC. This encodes CASSLSGGNEQFF.

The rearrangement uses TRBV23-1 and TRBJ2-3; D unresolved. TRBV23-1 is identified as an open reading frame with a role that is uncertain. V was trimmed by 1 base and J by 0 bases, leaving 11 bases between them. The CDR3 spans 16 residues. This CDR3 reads CASSQLYRKSTDTQYF. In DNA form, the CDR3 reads TGCGCCAGCAGTCAATTGTATAGAAAAAGCACAGATACGCAGTATTTT.